This record looks at one T cell receptor (beta chain) sequence and its context. Its recognized antigen is unknown. Base qualities were left out, and no much larger clone turns up one base away. Sequencing instrument: Illumina HiSeq 2500. TCR beta libraries were prepared by quantitative 5'-RACE with molecular barcodes. As for the original processing: A new computational method based on a probabilistic model of VDJ rearrangement was used to identify disease-linked TCR variants. In-frame beta chains were kept once TCRdb had trimmed the public reads at Q25 with fastp and called clones with MiXCR. Rows matching on CDR3 protein sequence are summarized as one entry with the most common DNA and genes. TCRdb, not the authors, supplied the V and J calls. The sample includes over 450,000 distinct CDR3 sequences, with about an eighth observed a single time. The biggest ten clones account for 6.8% of the sample.

The sample is drawn from a study of CD8 T cells in ankylosing spondylitis (dated by TCRdb to 2017 to 2019). Describing the broader study: The study set out to find disease-linked TCR variants by profiling T cell receptor beta repertoires in ankylosing spondylitis patients and healthy donors. The whole study cohort included some 100 healthy donors and around 24 ankylosing spondylitis patients. Peripheral blood was sampled, and synovial fluid was additionally collected from ankylosing spondylitis patients. Results the study describes overall, beyond this receptor: Some motif variants had previously been reported in the synovial fluid and blood of reactive arthritis patients, which suggests shared mechanisms of disease initiation. The disease-linked clones had a CD8+ phenotype and were found at relatively low frequencies in peripheral blood. Significant enrichment of the disease-linked clones was reported in matched synovial fluid samples from ankylosing spondylitis patients. Blood from ankylosing spondylitis patients appeared to be characterized by a TCR beta motif composed of under 10 highly homologous amino acid variants.

Inclusive of the bounding cysteine and phenylalanine, the CDR3 is 14 residues long. The retained sequence is limited to the CDR3, 42 bases, with the frame set at the first base. From the germline V gene (reference sequence), CDR1 is DFQATT and CDR2 is SNEGSKA. The trim is 5 bases for V and 3 bases for J, with a gap of 14 bases between the germline ends. The receptor chain draws on TRBV20-1 and TRBJ2-1; the D gene is perhaps TRBD1, on 6 matching bases. Sequencing was done on a sample of blood, either unsorted or a sorted T cell fraction (not recorded which). The TCR comes from a male donor with ankylosing spondylitis. The bases read TGCAGTGCTCAGATGGACAGAGGCTACAATGAGCAGTTCTTC. The encoded protein is CSAQMDRGYNEQFF.